The 2 T cell receptor beta chains below were found in one sample sequenced in a study of beta chain features in type 1 diabetes. Study observations and caveats: Researchers report that Type 1 diabetes patients had moderately but significantly shorter TCRB CDR3s across all four CD4+ subsets.

Sequenced material consisted of expressed TCRB transcripts (all of the isolated RNA was reverse transcribed). The assay was immunoSEQ multiplex PCR, and TCRdb's table has in-frame clones only and misses some. The sample lists some 22,000 clones, approximately 57% occurring once. These receptors' targets are unknown. Sample: stem cell memory CD4+ T cells from blood. Receptors were obtained from a man between 18 and 35 years old with type 1 diabetes.

The gene calls are TRBV7-9 and TRBJ2-3, with a possible D match to TRBD1 (6 bases). The germline CDR1 and CDR2 sequences are SEHNR and FQNEAQ (reference sequence). There are 14 residues in the CDR3. The ends were cut back, 5 bases at V and 2 bases at J, with 11 bases in the middle. The CDR3 here is CASSLTGITDTQYF. In nucleotides, the CDR3 is TGTGCCAGCAGCCTCACAGGGATCACAGATACGCAGTATTTT.

The chain is built from TRBV5-1 and TRBJ2-1; tentatively, D is TRBD1 (5 bases). The V gene lost 1 base and the J gene lost 4 bases, with 15 bases spanning the gap. Germline assignment: CDR1 SGHRS and CDR2 YFSETQ. The CDR3 is 16 amino acids. Here the CDR3 reads CASSLIPGSAYNEQFF. CDR3 nucleotide sequence: TGCGCCAGCAGCTTGATACCAGGGTCCGCATACAATGAGCAGTTCTTC.